This TCR beta chain was sequenced during a study of T cells expressing NK-cell markers. The cDNA for TCR beta came from 5'RACE template switching with UMIs. TCRdb derives one entry per CDR3 protein from the 5' RACE reads, leaving out DNA. Its clone listing holds about 32,000 distinct CDR3 sequences. The sequenced sample consisted of blood T cells: a sorted CD56 or NKG2C T cell subset, CD4+ or CD8+ T cells, or bulk PBMC T cells (not recorded which). The source is a woman between 18 and 70 years old in good health.

CDR3 loop: CASRETGLADWAQYF. The chain has TRBV27 and TRBJ2-5; as DNA is missing, the TRBD2 call by TCRdb cannot be tested. The CDR3 loop spans 15 amino acids. Germline V gene data show CDR1 as MNHEY and CDR2 as SMNVEV (reference sequence).